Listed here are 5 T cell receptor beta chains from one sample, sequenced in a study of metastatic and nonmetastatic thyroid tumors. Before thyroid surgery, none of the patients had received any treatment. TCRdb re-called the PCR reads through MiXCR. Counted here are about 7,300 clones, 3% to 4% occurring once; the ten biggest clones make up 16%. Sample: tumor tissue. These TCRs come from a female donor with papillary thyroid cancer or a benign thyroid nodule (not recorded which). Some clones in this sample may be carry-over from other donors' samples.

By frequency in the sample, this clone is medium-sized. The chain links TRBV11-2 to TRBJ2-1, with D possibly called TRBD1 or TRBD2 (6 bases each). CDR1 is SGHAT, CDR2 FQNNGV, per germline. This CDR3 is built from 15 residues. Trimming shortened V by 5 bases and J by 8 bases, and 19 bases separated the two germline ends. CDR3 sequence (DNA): TGTGCCAGCAGCCCCCGGGGGCTCCTAAACTATGAGCAGTTCTTC. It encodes CASSPRGLLNYEQFF.

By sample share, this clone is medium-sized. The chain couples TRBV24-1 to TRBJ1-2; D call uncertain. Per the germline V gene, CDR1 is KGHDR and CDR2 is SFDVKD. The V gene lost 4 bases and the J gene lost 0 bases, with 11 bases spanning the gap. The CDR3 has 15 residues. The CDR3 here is CATSEGQLPNYGYTF. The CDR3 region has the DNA TGTGCCACCAGTGAAGGCCAGCTCCCTAACTATGGCTACACCTTC.

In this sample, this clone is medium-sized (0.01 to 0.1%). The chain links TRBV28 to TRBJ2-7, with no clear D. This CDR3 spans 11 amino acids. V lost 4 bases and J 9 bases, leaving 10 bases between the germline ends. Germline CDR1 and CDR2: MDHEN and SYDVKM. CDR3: CASSSFFGQYF. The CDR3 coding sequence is TGTGCCAGCAGTTCATTTTTTGGGCAGTACTTC.

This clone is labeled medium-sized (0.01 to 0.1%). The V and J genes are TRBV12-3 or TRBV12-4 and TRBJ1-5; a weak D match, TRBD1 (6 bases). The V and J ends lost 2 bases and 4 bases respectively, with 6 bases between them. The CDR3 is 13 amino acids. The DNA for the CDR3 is TGTGCCAGCAGTTTACAGGGGAATCAGCCCCAGCATTTT. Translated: CASSLQGNQPQHF.

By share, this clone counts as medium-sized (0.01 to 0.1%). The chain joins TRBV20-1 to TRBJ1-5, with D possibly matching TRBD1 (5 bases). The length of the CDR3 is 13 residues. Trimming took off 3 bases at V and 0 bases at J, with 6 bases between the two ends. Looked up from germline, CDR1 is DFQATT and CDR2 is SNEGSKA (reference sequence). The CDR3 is CSARGGSNQPQHF. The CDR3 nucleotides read TGCAGTGCTAGGGGGGGTAGCAATCAGCCCCAGCATTTT.